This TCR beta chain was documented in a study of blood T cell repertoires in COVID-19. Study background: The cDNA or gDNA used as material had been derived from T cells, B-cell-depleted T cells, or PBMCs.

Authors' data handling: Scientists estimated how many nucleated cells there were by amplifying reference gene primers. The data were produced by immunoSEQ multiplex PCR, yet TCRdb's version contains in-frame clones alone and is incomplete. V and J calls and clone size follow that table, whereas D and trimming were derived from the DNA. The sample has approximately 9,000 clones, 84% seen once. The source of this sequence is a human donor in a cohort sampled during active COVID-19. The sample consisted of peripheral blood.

Here the CDR3 reads CASSRARTGSKETQYF. The CDR3 DNA sequence: TGTGCCAGCAGCAGGGCTCGGACAGGGTCGAAGGAGACCCAGTACTTC. This rearrangement joins TRBV7-8 to TRBJ2-5; 8 nucleotides align to TRBD1. J lost 5 bases, V lost 5 bases, and 13 bases had no gene match. Germline-derived CDR1 and CDR2 are SGHVS and FQNEAQ. The CDR3 has 16 amino acids.